Below, one T cell receptor (beta chain) is given with its context. This clone appeared a single time. Its binding antigen is unknown. Base qualities are not at hand, and no much larger clone is one base apart. TCRbeta CDR3 regions were amplified from genomic DNA by means of the immunoSEQ Assay, a bias-controlled multiplex PCR. The study's own analysis went as follows. Within the assay, amplification of reference gene primers was used to estimate how many nucleated cells each sample contained. To quantify the absolute abundance of each unique TCRbeta CDR3 rearrangement, sequence reads were collapsed and filtered. For each sample, productive Simpson clonality was calculated as the square root of Simpson's diversity index across productive rearrangements. TCRdb took over this immuneACCESS table, retaining in-frame rearrangements with V and J assigned. Such tables are incomplete; in checked studies, under half of the missing clones stem from an unresolved V gene, and the remainder is unexplained. That table furnishes V, J and clone size, whereas the DNA furnished D and trimming. Present in this sample are about 62,000 clones, about nine tenths of which were seen just once. 1% to 1.5% of the sample rests with the top ten.

This entry comes from a study of blood T cell repertoires in COVID-19 (dated by TCRdb to the early 2020s). Concerning the study at large: The collaborator samples originated in the United States, Italy and Spain and spanned the acute and convalescent phases of COVID-19. The prospective study material was composed of cDNA or gDNA derived from T cells, B-cell-depleted T cells, or PBMCs. The dataset comprised deeply sampled blood TCRbeta repertoires from subjects exposed to, actively infected with, or recovered from COVID-19. The repertoires were released in a freely available public database intended as a resource for research on the immune response to SARS-CoV-2. The samples were drawn from the first 160 participants of the ongoing ImmuneRACE study and from 1,254 subjects provided by 6 global collaborators. The sample metadata nearly always contained a de-identified subject ID, COVID-19 status, age in years and sex. Where HLA class I and class II types were available, the types were taken from metadata supplied by the sample provider, not from assay-based typing.

Beyond this particular receptor, the publication reports: How much clinical and demographic metadata was included differed by source and by participant, and the metadata was provided uncurated.

The collaborating institutions used their own protocols to collect whole blood in K2EDTA tubes. Collaborator samples were shipped for TCRbeta analysis as frozen whole blood, isolated PBMCs, or DNA extracted from either sample type. The CDR3 covers 13 residues, taking in both the cysteine and the phenylalanine. This entry keeps only the CDR3 DNA: 39 bases, framed from base 1. CDR1 and CDR2, per the germline V gene, are SGHRS and YFSETQ. V is shortened by 2 bases, J by 5 bases, and the region joining them spans 9 bases. The chain uses TRBV5-1 and TRBJ2-3, with a tentative D gene TRBD1 over 6 matching bases. The sequence derives from a woman aged 80 or older with acute or convalescent COVID-19. The specimen was peripheral blood. CDR3 reads: CASSLDRLDTQYF. In nucleotide form, the sequence is TGCGCCAGCAGCTTAGACAGGTTAGATACGCAGTATTTT.